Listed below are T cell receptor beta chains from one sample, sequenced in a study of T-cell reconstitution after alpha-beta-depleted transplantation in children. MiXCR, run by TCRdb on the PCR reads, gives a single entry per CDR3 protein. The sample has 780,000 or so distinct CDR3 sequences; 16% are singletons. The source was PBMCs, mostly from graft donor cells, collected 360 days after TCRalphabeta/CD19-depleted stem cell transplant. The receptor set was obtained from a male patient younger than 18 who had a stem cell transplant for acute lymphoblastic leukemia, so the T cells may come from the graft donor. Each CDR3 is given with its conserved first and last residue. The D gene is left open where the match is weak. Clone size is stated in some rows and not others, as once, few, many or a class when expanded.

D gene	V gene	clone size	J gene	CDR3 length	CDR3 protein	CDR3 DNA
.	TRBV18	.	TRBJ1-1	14	CASSPWFGDTEAFF	TGTGCCAGCTCACCATGGTTCGGGGACACTGAAGCTTTCTTT
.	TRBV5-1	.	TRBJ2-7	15	CASSFYFGSSYEQYF	TGCGCCAGCAGCTTTTATTTCGGAAGCTCCTACGAGCAGTACTTC
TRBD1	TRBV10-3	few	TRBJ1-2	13	CAISGQGANGYTF	TGTGCCATCAGTGGACAGGGGGCGAATGGCTACACCTTC
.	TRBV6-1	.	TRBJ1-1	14	CASFFRGASTEAFF	TGTGCCAGCTTTTTTCGGGGGGCGTCCACTGAAGCTTTCTTT
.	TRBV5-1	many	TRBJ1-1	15	CASSHLQGSGTEAFF	TGCGCCAGCAGCCACCTACAGGGATCTGGGACTGAAGCTTTCTTT
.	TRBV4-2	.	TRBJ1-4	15	CASSHNPGAGEKLFF	TGTGCCAGCAGCCATAACCCAGGGGCCGGAGAAAAACTGTTTTTT
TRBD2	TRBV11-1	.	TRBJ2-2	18	CASSTRTSGRAETGELFF	TGTGCCAGCAGCACCCGGACTAGCGGGAGGGCAGAGACCGGGGAGCTGTTTTTT
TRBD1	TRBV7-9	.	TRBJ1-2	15	CASSDRDRGADGYTF	TGTGCCAGCAGCGACCGGGACAGGGGCGCCGATGGCTACACCTTC
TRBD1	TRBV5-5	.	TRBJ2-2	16	CASTVTGGVDTGELFF	TGTGCCAGCACCGTTACAGGGGGAGTGGACACCGGGGAGCTGTTTTTT
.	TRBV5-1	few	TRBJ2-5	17	CASSLGRGPMYQETQYF	TGCGCCAGCAGCTTGGGCCGGGGTCCTATGTACCAAGAGACCCAGTACTTC
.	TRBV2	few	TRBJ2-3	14	CASSEGTFTDTQYF	TGTGCCAGCAGTGAAGGGACTTTCACAGATACGCAGTATTTT
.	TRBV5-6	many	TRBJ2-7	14	CASSPPYQGNEQYF	TGTGCCAGCAGCCCACCCTACCAAGGAAACGAGCAGTACTTC
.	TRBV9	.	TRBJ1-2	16	CASSVVLGGWDYGYTF	TGTGCCAGCAGCGTAGTTTTGGGGGGTTGGGACTATGGCTACACCTTC
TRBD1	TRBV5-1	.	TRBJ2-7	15	CASSSIRDRAHEQYF	TGCGCCAGCAGCTCAATCCGGGACAGGGCCCACGAGCAGTACTTC
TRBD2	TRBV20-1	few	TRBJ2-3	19	CSASPMGWGLTRELNTQYF	TGCAGTGCTAGCCCCATGGGGTGGGGACTAACGAGGGAATTAAATACGCAGTATTTT
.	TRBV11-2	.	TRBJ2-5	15	CASSLYTQFQETQYF	TGTGCCAGCAGCTTATACACCCAGTTTCAAGAGACCCAGTACTTC
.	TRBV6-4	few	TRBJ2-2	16	CASSASTAVNTGELFF	TGTGCCAGCAGTGCTTCGACAGCTGTGAACACCGGGGAGCTGTTTTTT
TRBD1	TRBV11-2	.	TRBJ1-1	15	CASSHPDREDTEAFF	TGTGCCAGCAGCCATCCCGACAGGGAGGACACTGAAGCTTTCTTT
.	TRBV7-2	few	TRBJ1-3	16	CASSLEPEYSGNTIYF	TGTGCCAGCAGCTTAGAACCAGAATACTCTGGAAACACCATATATTTT
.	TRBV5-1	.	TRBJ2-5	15	CASSLDRRTQETQYF	TGCGCCAGCAGCTTGGACAGGAGGACCCAAGAGACCCAGTACTTC
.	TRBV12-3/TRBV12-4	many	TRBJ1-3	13	CASSWSSGNTIYF	TGTGCCAGCAGTTGGTCGAGTGGAAACACCATATATTTT
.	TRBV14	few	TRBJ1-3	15	CASSRPLSSGNTIYF	TGTGCCAGCAGCCGACCCCTGAGCTCTGGAAACACCATATATTTT
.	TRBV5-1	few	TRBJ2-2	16	CASSPNPQLNTGELFF	TGCGCCAGCAGCCCAAACCCACAGCTGAACACCGGGGAGCTGTTTTTT
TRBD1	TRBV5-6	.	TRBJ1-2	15	CASSLAGQGWEGYTF	TGTGCCAGCAGCTTGGCTGGACAGGGTTGGGAGGGCTACACCTTC
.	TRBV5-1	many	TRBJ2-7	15	CASSNDGTRLYEQYF	TGCGCCAGCAGCAATGACGGGACACGACTCTACGAGCAGTACTTC
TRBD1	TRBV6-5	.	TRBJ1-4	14	CASSYRGRVEKLFF	TGTGCCAGCAGTTACAGGGGGCGAGTCGAAAAACTGTTTTTT
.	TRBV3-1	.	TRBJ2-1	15	CASSQPAKIGGEQFF	TGTGCCAGCAGCCAACCGGCCAAAATCGGCGGTGAGCAGTTCTTC
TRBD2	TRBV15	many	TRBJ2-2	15	CATSRGVSGTGELFF	TGTGCCACCAGCAGAGGGGTTAGCGGGACCGGGGAGCTGTTTTTT
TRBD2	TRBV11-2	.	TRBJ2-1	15	CASSLGGLAGPRPVF	TGTGCCAGCAGCTTAGGAGGACTAGCGGGCCCCCGACCAGTCTTC
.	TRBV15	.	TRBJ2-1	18	CATSRRTRGRSSYNEQFF	TGTGCCACCAGCAGGCGCACGAGGGGGAGGTCTTCCTACAATGAGCAGTTCTTC
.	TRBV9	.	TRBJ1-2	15	CASSLEGRDLNGYTF	TGTGCCAGCAGCCTCGAAGGGCGCGACTTAAATGGCTACACCTTC
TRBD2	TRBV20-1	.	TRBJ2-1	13	CSGAGVDYNEQFF	TGCAGCGGAGCGGGGGTAGACTACAATGAGCAGTTCTTC
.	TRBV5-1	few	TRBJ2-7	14	CASSLANDAYEQYF	TGCGCCAGCAGCTTGGCCAACGACGCCTACGAGCAGTACTTC
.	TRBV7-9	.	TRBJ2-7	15	CASSASGLAFYEQYF	TGTGCCAGCAGCGCCTCCGGACTTGCTTTTTACGAGCAGTACTTC
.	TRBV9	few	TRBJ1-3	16	CASSPQIVKSGNTIYF	TGTGCCAGCAGCCCCCAGATTGTAAAGTCTGGAAACACCATATATTTT
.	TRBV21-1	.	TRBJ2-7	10	CAMLLYEQYF	TGTGCCATGTTACTCTACGAGCAGTACTTC
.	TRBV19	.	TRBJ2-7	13	CASRDGASYEQYF	TGTGCCAGTAGGGACGGGGCGAGCTACGAGCAGTACTTC
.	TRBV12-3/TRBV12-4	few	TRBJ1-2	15	CASSFTLWDNYGYTF	TGTGCCAGCAGTTTCACCCTATGGGACAACTATGGCTACACCTTC
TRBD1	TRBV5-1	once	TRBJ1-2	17	CASSWPTRDRGLDGYTF	TGCGCCAGCAGCTGGCCGACCCGGGACAGGGGGCTGGATGGCTACACCTTC
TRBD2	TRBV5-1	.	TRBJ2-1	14	CASGSGRALDEQFF	TGCGCCAGCGGTAGCGGGAGGGCCTTAGATGAGCAGTTCTTC
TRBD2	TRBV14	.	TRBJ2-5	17	CASSQVIIGGRLETQYF	TGTGCCAGCAGCCAAGTCATTATCGGCGGGAGGTTGGAGACCCAGTACTTC
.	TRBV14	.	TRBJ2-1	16	CASSQDEEGWGPEQFF	TGTGCCAGCAGCCAAGATGAAGAGGGTTGGGGGCCCGAGCAGTTCTTC
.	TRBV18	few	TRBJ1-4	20	CARSSSPRDPDSATNEKLFF	TGTGCCAGGTCCAGCTCACCACGAGATCCCGACAGTGCAACTAATGAAAAACTGTTTTTT
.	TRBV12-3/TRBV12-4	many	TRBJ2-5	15	CASSLAGRFQETQYF	TGTGCCAGCAGTTTAGCTGGGCGGTTCCAAGAGACCCAGTACTTC
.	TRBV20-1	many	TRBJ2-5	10	CSARGWTQYF	TGCAGTGCTAGGGGGTGGACCCAGTACTTC
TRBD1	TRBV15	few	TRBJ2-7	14	CATSEGQFSYEQYF	TGTGCCACCAGCGAGGGACAGTTCTCCTACGAGCAGTACTTC
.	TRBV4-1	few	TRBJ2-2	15	CASSQEGLTTGELFF	TGCGCCAGCAGCCAAGAGGGACTTACCACCGGGGAGCTGTTTTTT
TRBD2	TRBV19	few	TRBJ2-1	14	CASSTGTSGRGQFF	TGTGCCAGTAGTACCGGGACTAGCGGGAGGGGGCAGTTCTTC
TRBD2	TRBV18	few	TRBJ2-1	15	CASSPMEGLHNEQFF	TGTGCCAGCTCACCCATGGAGGGACTACACAATGAGCAGTTCTTC
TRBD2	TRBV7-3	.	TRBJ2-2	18	CASSLYPGLAGSSGELFF	TGTGCCAGCAGCCTTTACCCGGGACTAGCGGGTTCCTCCGGGGAGCTGTTTTTT
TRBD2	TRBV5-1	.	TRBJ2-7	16	CASSALASGNSYEQYF	TGCGCCAGCAGCGCTTTAGCTAGCGGCAACTCCTACGAGCAGTACTTC
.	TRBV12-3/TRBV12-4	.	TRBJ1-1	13	CASSLSWDTEAFF	TGTGCCAGCAGTTTAAGCTGGGACACTGAAGCTTTCTTT
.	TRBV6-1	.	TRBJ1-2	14	CASSTPDSLYGYTF	TGTGCCAGCAGTACCCCGGACAGTCTCTATGGCTACACCTTC
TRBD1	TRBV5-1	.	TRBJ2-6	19	CASSLIPPGGFSGANVLTF	TGCGCCAGCAGCTTGATCCCGCCAGGGGGTTTCTCTGGGGCCAACGTCCTGACTTTC
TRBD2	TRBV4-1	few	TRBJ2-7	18	CASSQGLAGILRSYEQYF	TGCGCCAGCAGCCAAGGACTAGCGGGAATCTTACGCTCCTACGAGCAGTACTTC
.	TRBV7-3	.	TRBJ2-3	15	CASSFNGGDRDTQYF	TGTGCCAGCAGCTTCAACGGGGGCGACCGAGATACGCAGTATTTT
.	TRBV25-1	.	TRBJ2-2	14	CASSGGANTGELFF	TGTGCCAGCAGTGGGGGGGCTAACACCGGGGAGCTGTTTTTT
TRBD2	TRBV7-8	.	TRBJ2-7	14	CASSRLAELYEQYF	TGTGCCAGCAGTCGACTAGCGGAACTATACGAGCAGTACTTC